The rows below give T cell receptor beta chains drawn from one sample of a study of Ad26.COV2.S vaccination and SARS-CoV-2 variants. The data were produced by immunoSEQ multiplex PCR, yet TCRdb's version contains in-frame clones alone and is incomplete. The table includes some 180,000 clones, around nine tenths detected once. The starting material was peripheral blood, obtained after recovery from COVID-19. These receptors were obtained from a human donor who had recovered from COVID-19. CDR3s include the opening cysteine and the closing phenylalanine or tryptophan.

CDR3aa: CASKGTAFTDTQYF
j_gene: TRBJ2-3
v_gene: TRBV2

CDR3aa: CASSVAGDSSSPLHF
j_gene: TRBJ1-6
v_gene: TRBV9

CDR3aa: CASSSSGGYTGELFF
j_gene: TRBJ2-2
v_gene: TRBV7-2

CDR3aa: CASSQGSVSSGNTIYF
j_gene: TRBJ1-3
v_gene: TRBV4-1

CDR3aa: CASSYEDSSYNEQFF
j_gene: TRBJ2-1
v_gene: TRBV6-5

CDR3aa: CASNQFGERNTGELFF
j_gene: TRBJ2-2
v_gene: TRBV5-8

CDR3aa: CATLLGQPPYEQYF
j_gene: TRBJ2-7
v_gene: TRBV2

CDR3aa: CASSLSLNTEAFF
j_gene: TRBJ1-1
v_gene: TRBV7-8

CDR3aa: CASSLGGGNSYEQYF
j_gene: TRBJ2-7
v_gene: TRBV11-3

CDR3aa: CASSYSPDTQYF
j_gene: TRBJ2-3
v_gene: TRBV6-2/TRBV6-3

CDR3aa: CASLRRGNYGYTF
j_gene: TRBJ1-2
v_gene: TRBV28

CDR3aa: CASSFGQFGDTQYF
j_gene: TRBJ2-3
v_gene: TRBV5-6

CDR3aa: CASSEGTSGPYNEQFF
j_gene: TRBJ2-1
v_gene: TRBV25-1

CDR3aa: CASSLEVTIGGGSTDTQYF
j_gene: TRBJ2-3
v_gene: TRBV5-1

CDR3aa: CASSLGGQGSGTRTETQYF
j_gene: TRBJ2-5
v_gene: TRBV28

CDR3aa: CASTEGANSPLHF
j_gene: TRBJ1-6
v_gene: TRBV9

CDR3aa: CASSGVPRYQETQYF
j_gene: TRBJ2-5
v_gene: TRBV25-1

CDR3aa: CASSQDFTNGGELFF
j_gene: TRBJ2-2
v_gene: TRBV4-1

CDR3aa: CASSKTGDYGYTF
j_gene: TRBJ1-2
v_gene: TRBV28

CDR3aa: CASSLARLNTGELFF
j_gene: TRBJ2-2
v_gene: TRBV11-1

CDR3aa: CASSYSDLNTEAFF
j_gene: TRBJ1-1
v_gene: TRBV6-5

CDR3aa: CATSSPNAGEGGYGYTF
j_gene: TRBJ1-2
v_gene: TRBV24-1

CDR3aa: CAISGGAGAKNIQYF
j_gene: TRBJ2-4
v_gene: TRBV10-3

CDR3aa: CASSSGTGPHEQYF
j_gene: TRBJ2-7
v_gene: TRBV28

CDR3aa: CSVIAGGDYGYTF
j_gene: TRBJ1-2
v_gene: TRBV29-1

CDR3aa: CASPRGEQYF
j_gene: TRBJ2-7
v_gene: TRBV6-5

CDR3aa: CASSLDVGGKNIQYF
j_gene: TRBJ2-4
v_gene: TRBV5-1

CDR3aa: CASFGQGAPMAF
j_gene: TRBJ1-2
v_gene: TRBV12-3/TRBV12-4

CDR3aa: CASSLEETQYF
j_gene: TRBJ2-5
v_gene: TRBV5-1

CDR3aa: CASSYSGPEKLFF
j_gene: TRBJ1-4
v_gene: TRBV6-5

CDR3aa: CSVERGRRETQYF
j_gene: TRBJ2-5
v_gene: TRBV29-1

CDR3aa: CASSEYADLYEQYF
j_gene: TRBJ2-7
v_gene: TRBV25-1

CDR3aa: CASSFLTLQETQYF
j_gene: TRBJ2-5
v_gene: TRBV6-5